This note documents a single TCR beta chain sequence. The data were taken from a study of blood T cell repertoires in COVID-19. Study-level information: The United States, Italy and Spain were the sources of the acute and convalescent COVID-19 samples. From T cells, B-cell-depleted T cells, or PBMCs came the material, which was cDNA or gDNA.

In the authors' workflow: Scientists estimated how many nucleated cells there were by amplifying reference gene primers. Profiled with immunoSEQ multiplex PCR; TCRdb holds only in-frame clones, not every one. The V and J calls and clone size were taken over from that table, and D and trimming were inferred from the DNA. The data show 92,000 or so clones, roughly 70% seen once. The CDR3 consists of 16 residues. CDR1 is LNHDA, CDR2 SQIVND, per germline (reference sequence). V lost 5 bases and J lost 7; bases outside the gene matches: 7. Source material: peripheral blood. The J gene is TRBJ2-1, the V gene TRBV19; TRBD2 agrees at 14 bases. This receptor was obtained from an elderly woman with acute or convalescent COVID-19. This CDR3 is CASSPRLAGGYNEQFF. The CDR3 DNA sequence: TGTGCCAGTAGTCCCAGACTAGCGGGGGGGTATAATGAGCAGTTCTTC.